The T cell receptor beta chain described here comes from a study of PD-1 blockade in classical Hodgkin lymphoma. Study-level findings and limits: Complete responders entered with baseline diversity on par with newly diagnosed patients, the results showed. Significant TCR diversity gains by C4D1 occurred in CD4+ but not CD8+ cells. Relapsed/refractory patients reportedly had the lowest baseline TCR diversity, below newly diagnosed patients, who were below healthy donors.

Concerning this clone itself: The antigen is undetermined.

The CDR3 is made up of 15 amino acids. CDR1 is SGDLS, CDR2 YYNGEE, per germline. V shed 0 bases and J 6 bases; nucleotides not matched to a gene: 8. Exposure to brentuximab vedotin varied, and each patient had relapsed following autologous stem cell transplantation. TCRdb's copy holds only in-frame clones and misses some; the assay was immunoSEQ multiplex PCR. Among about 24,000 clones listed, almost 70% were seen once. The chain joins TRBV9 to TRBJ1-2; 7 bases agree with TRBD1. Sample: peripheral blood mononuclear cells (PBMCs), taken at baseline. This clonotype was obtained from a human donor with classical Hodgkin lymphoma. The DNA of the CDR3 is TGTGCCAGCAGCGTAGGAGGGGGCGAGGAAAATGGCTACACCTTC. Translating gives CASSVGGGEENGYTF.